Below, 15 T cell receptor beta chains from the same sample are listed, as sequenced in a study of neoadjuvant anti-PD-1 for oral cavity cancer. TCRdb's table, derived via immunoSEQ multiplex PCR, lists solely in-frame clones and lacks some. The sample records approximately 7,100 clones, about four fifths being singletons. This specimen was PBMCs, taken before nivolumab (anti-PD-1) treatment. These TCRs come from a person aged 40 to 85 with oral cavity squamous cell carcinoma.

This chain uses TRBV7-2 with TRBJ2-1, with 9 bases lining up with TRBD2. Per the germline V gene, CDR1 is SGHTA and CDR2 is FQGNSA. The V and J ends lost 7 bases and 3 bases, in that order; junction bases with no gene match: 16. The CDR3 runs 18 residues. The CDR3 region is CASNGGHSGGSFYNEQFF. CDR3 sequence (DNA): TGTGCCAGCAATGGGGGCCATAGCGGGGGCTCATTCTACAATGAGCAGTTCTTC.

This clone was observed a handful of times. The genes are TRBV4-3 and TRBJ1-4; TRBD1 matches at 12 bases. The CDR3 is made up of 19 amino acids. From germline, CDR1 is LGHNA and CDR2 YSLEER. V lost 0 bases and J lost 4; bases outside the gene matches: 9. The CDR3 DNA reads as TGCGCCAGCAGCCAAGACCCGGGGGGGACAGGGGGCCTTAATGAAAAACTGTTTTTT. Protein product: CASSQDPGGTGGLNEKLFF.

This chain links TRBV5-6 with TRBJ2-2; 8 bases line up with TRBD1. Looked up from germline, CDR1 is SGHDT and CDR2 is YYEEEE. CDR3 size: 15 residues. The trim removed 5 bases at V and 1 base at J, leaving 4 bases unmatched. CDR3 nucleotides: TGTGCCAGCAGTTGGACAGGGAGGAACACCGGGGAGCTGTTTTTT. This encodes CASSWTGRNTGELFF.

This clone occurred a few times. The chain recombines TRBV29-1 with TRBJ1-5; D may be TRBD1 (5 bases). V lost 7 bases to trimming and J lost 6 bases, with 13 bases between them. The germline CDR1 and CDR2 sequences are SQVTM and ANQGSEA. The CDR3 totals 12 residues. The chain's CDR3 is CSARDPPQPQHF. The CDR3 DNA follows: TGCAGCGCAAGGGACCCTCCTCAGCCCCAGCATTTT.

The CDR3 spells CASSAQVEETQYF. CDR3 DNA sequence: TGCGCCAGCAGTGCGCAGGTCGAAGAGACCCAGTACTTC. The chain joins TRBV10-2 to TRBJ2-5; no firm D call. V was pared by 4 bases and J by 3 bases, with 9 bases between. The germline CDR1 and CDR2 sequences are WSHSY and SAAADI. This CDR3 spans 13 amino acids.

The chain has TRBV5-1 and TRBJ2-7, with 9 bases identical to TRBD1. Per the germline V gene, CDR1 is SGHRS and CDR2 is YFSETQ. J gave up 3 bases and V 4 bases, and 5 bases lay outside the gene matches. CDR3 length equals 14 residues. The CDR3 reads CASSNGQGNYEQYF. The DNA for the CDR3 is TGCGCCAGCAGCAACGGACAGGGGAACTACGAGCAGTACTTC.

The chain combines TRBV19 with TRBJ1-5; 9 bases agree with TRBD1. This CDR3 contains 16 residues. Germline trimming cut 6 bases from V and 4 bases from J; bases unmatched to any gene: 10. Germline-derived CDR1 and CDR2 are LNHDA and SQIVND (reference sequence). Here the CDR3 DNA reads TGTGCCAGTAGAAAACACCGGGACAGGGAAAATCAGCCCCAGCATTTT. Translated, it gives CASRKHRDRENQPQHF.

The rearrangement links TRBV7-3 to TRBJ2-1, with 10 bases fitting TRBD2. Trimming at V came to 1 base and at J to 6 bases, leaving 9 bases not matched to a gene. CDR3 length: 17 residues. Germline CDR1 reads SGHTA; CDR2 reads FQGTGA. This CDR3 reads CASSLSSGGALGNEQFF. The CDR3 DNA reads TGTGCCAGCAGCTTAAGCAGCGGGGGGGCCCTGGGCAATGAGCAGTTCTTC.

This chain joins TRBV5-4 and TRBJ2-6; D gene unclear. Trimming left V 2 bases short and J 9 bases short, with 9 bases between. Germline V gives CDR1 SGHNT, CDR2 YYREEE (reference sequence). The CDR3 is made up of 13 amino acids. The CDR3 sequence: CASSFPPVNVLTF. The CDR3 nucleotides are TGTGCCAGCAGCTTTCCCCCCGTCAACGTCCTGACTTTC. The complete variable domain, with remaining parts taken from reference TRBV5-4 and TRBJ2-6, reads ETGVTQSPTHLIKTRGQQVTLRCSSQSGHNTVSWYQQALGQGPQFIFQYYREEENGRGNFPPRFSGLQFPNYSSELNVNALELDDSALYLCASSFPPVNVLTFGAGSRLTVL.

The V call is TRBV5-4, the J call TRBJ2-3; 13 bases agree with TRBD2. CDR1 SGHNT and CDR2 YYREEE come from the germline V gene (reference sequence). V lost 4 bases, J lost 6 bases, and 5 bases stayed unmatched. The CDR3 has 15 amino acids. This CDR3 reads CASSVLAGGTDTQYF. In nucleotides, the CDR3 is TGTGCCAGCAGCGTACTAGCGGGGGGGACCGATACGCAGTATTTT.

This clone appeared a single time. This rearrangement joins TRBV7-6 to TRBJ1-4; TRBD1 matches 9 bases. The trim removed 4 bases at V and 9 bases at J, leaving 3 bases unmatched. The CDR3 loop spans 13 amino acids. From germline, CDR1 is SGHVS and CDR2 FNYEAQ. DNA for the CDR3: TGTGCCAGCAGCTCCGGACAGGGGCAAAAACTGTTTTTT. It specifies CASSSGQGQKLFF.

The chain joins TRBV30 to TRBJ2-3; 8 positions match TRBD2. The CDR3 contains 15 residues. Germline CDR1 is GTSNPN and CDR2 is SVGIG (reference sequence). J gave up 1 base and V 0 bases, and 3 bases lay outside the gene matches. CDR3 in amino acids: CAWSVLAVGTDTQYF. CDR3 bases: TGTGCCTGGAGTGTACTAGCGGTTGGCACAGATACGCAGTATTTT.

The chain combines TRBV25-1 with TRBJ1-4; D unresolved. Per germline, CDR1 MGHDK and CDR2 SYGVNS. The CDR3 totals 16 residues. V dropped 1 base and J dropped 9 bases, with 18 bases sitting between them. CDR3 loop: CASSEFQSSRGQKLFF. The CDR3 DNA sequence: TGTGCCAGCAGTGAATTCCAGTCGTCCCGAGGCCAAAAACTGTTTTTT.

This clone has only one observation. The germline gene is not matched at one end of the junction; a read error may be the cause. The CDR3 loop is CASSLSPGQGYRGAVF. Here the CDR3 DNA reads TGTGCCAGCAGCTTATCACCGGGACAGGGATACCGGGGAGCTGTTTTT. The gene calls are TRBV7-6 and TRBJ2-2; 9 bases line up with TRBD1. CDR1 and CDR2 (germline): SGHVS, FNYEAQ. This CDR3 spans 16 amino acids.

The gene calls are TRBV20-1 and TRBJ1-1, with unresolved D. The CDR3 is 11 residues long. Germline V gene lookup returns CDR1 DFQATT and CDR2 SNEGSKA (reference sequence). V lost 2 bases to trimming and J lost 11 bases, with 12 bases between them. The CDR3 loop reads CSARTPTRAFF. DNA for the CDR3: TGCAGTGCTAGAACCCCCACCAGGGCTTTCTTT.